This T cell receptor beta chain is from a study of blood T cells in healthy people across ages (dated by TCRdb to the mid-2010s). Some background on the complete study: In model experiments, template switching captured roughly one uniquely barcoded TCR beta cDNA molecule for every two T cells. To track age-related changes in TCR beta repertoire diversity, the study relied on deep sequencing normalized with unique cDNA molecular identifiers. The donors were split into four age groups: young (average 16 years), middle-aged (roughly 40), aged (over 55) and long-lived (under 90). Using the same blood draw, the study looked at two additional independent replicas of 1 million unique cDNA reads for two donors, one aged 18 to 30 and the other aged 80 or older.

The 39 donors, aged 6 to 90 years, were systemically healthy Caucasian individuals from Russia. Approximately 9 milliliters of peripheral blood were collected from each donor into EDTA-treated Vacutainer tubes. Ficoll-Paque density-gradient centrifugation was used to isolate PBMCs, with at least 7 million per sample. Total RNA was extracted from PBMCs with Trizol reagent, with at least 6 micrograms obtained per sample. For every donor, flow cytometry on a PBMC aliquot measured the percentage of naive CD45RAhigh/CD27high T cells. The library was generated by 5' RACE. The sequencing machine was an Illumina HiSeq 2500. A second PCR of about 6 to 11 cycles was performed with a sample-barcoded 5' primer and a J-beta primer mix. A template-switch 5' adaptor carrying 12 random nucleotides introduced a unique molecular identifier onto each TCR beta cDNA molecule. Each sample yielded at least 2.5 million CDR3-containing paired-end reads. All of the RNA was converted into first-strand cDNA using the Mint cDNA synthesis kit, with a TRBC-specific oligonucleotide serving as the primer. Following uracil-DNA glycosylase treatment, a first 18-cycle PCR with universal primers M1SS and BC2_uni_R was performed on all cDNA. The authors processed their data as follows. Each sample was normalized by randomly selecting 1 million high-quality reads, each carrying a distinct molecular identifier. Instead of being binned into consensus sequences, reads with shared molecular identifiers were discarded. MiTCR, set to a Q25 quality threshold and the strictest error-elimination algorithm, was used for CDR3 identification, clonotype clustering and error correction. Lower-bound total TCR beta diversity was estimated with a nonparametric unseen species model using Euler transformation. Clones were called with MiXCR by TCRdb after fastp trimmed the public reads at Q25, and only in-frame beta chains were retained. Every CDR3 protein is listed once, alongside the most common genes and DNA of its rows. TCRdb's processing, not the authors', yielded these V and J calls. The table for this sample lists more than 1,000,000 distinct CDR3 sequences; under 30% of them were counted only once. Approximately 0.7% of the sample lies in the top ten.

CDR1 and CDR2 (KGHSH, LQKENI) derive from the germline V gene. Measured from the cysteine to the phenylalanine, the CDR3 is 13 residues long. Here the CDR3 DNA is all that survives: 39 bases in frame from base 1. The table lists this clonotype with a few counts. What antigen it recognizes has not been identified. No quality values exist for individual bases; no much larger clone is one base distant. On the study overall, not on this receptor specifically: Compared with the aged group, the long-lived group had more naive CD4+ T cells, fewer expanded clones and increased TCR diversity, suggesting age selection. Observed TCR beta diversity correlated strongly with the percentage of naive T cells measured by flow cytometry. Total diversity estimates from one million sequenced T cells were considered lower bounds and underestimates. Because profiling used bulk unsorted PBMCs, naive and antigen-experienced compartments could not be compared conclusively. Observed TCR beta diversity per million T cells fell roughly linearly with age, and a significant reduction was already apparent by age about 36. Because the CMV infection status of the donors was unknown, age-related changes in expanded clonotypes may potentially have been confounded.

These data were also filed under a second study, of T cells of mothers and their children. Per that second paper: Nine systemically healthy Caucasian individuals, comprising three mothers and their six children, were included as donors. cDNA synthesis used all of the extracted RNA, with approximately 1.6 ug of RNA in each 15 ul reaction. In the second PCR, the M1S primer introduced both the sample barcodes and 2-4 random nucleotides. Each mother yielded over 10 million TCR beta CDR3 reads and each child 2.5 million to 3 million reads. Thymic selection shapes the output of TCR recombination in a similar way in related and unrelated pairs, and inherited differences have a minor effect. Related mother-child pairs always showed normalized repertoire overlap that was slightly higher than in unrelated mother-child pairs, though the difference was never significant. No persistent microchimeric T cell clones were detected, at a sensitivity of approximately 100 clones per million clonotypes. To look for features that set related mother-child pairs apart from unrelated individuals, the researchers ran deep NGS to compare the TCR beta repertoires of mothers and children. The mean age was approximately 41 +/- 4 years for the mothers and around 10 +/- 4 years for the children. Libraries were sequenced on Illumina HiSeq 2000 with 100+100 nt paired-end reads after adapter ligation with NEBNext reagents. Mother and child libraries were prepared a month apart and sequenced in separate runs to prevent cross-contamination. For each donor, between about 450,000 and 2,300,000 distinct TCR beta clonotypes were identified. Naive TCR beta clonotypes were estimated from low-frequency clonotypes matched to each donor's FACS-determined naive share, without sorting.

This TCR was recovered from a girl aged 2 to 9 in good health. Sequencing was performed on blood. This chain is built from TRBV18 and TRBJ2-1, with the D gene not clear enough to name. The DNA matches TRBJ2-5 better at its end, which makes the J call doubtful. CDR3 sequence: CASSPWLQETQYF. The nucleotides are TGTGCCAGCTCACCATGGTTACAAGAGACCCAGTACTTC.